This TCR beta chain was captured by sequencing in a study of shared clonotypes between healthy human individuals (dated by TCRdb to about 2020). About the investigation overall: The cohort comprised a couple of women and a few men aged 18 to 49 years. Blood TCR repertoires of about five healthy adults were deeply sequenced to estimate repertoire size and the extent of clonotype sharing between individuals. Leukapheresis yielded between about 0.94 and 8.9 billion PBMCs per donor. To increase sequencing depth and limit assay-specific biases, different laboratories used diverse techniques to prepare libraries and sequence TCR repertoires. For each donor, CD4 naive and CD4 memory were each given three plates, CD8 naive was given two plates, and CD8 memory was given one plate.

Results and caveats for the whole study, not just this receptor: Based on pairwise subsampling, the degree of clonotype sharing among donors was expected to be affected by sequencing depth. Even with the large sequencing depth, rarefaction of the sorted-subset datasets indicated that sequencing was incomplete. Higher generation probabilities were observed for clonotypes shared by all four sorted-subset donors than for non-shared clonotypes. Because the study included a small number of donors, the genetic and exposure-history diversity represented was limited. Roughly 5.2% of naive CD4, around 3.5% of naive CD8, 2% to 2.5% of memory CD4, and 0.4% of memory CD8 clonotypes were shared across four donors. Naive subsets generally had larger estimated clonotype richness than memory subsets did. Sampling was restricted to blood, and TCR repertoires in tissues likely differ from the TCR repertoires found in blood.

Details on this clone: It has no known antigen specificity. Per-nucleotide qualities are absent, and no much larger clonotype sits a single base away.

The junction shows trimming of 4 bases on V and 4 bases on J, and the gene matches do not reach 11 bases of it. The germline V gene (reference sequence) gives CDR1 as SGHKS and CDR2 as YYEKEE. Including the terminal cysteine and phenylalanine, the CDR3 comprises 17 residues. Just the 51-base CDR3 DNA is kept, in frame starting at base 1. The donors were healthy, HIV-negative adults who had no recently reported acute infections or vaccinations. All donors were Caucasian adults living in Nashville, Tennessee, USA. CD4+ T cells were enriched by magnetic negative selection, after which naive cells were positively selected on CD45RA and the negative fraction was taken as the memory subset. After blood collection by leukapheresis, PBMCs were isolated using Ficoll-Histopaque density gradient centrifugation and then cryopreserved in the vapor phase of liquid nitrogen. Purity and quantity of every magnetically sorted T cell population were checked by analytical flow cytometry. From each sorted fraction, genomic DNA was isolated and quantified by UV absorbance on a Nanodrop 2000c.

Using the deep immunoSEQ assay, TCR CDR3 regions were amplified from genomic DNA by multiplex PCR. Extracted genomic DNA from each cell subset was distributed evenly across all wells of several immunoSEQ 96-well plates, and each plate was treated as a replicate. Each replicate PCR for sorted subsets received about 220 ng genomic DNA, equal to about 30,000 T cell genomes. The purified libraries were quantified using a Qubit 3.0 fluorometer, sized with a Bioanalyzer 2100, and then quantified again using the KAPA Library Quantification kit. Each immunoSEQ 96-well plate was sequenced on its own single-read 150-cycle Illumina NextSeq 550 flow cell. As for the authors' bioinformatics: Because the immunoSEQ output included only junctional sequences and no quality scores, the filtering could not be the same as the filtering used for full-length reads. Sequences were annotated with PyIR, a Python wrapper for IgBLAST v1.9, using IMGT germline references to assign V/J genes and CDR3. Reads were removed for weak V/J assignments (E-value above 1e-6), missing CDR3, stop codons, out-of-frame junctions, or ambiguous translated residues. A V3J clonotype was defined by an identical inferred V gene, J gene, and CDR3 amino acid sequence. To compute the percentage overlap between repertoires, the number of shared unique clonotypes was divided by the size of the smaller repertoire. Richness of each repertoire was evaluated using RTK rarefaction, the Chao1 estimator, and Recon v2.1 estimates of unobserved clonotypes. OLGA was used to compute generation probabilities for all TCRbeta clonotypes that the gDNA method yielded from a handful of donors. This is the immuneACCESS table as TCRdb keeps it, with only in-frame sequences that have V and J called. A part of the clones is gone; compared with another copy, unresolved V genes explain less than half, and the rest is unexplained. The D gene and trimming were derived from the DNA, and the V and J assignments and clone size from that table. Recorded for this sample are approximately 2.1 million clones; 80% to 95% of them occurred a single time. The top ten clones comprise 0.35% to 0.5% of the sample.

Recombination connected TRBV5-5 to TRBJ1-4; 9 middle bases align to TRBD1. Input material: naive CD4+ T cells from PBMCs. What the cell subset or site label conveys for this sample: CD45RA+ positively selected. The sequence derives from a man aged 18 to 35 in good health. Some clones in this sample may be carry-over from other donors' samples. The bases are TGTGCCAGCAGCATGGGACAGGGCGGATCTCATAATGAAAAACTGTTTTTT. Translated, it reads CASSMGQGGSHNEKLFF.